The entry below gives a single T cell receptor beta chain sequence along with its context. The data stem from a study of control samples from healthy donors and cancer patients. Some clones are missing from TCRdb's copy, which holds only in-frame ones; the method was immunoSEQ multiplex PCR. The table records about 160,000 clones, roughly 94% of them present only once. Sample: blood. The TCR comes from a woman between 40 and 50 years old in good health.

The DNA for the CDR3 is TGTGCCAGCAGTCTAACCCACTCTGGGGCCAACGTCCTGACTTTC. It translates to CASSLTHSGANVLTF. The chain combines TRBV7-6 with TRBJ2-6, with unresolved D. The CDR3 loop spans 15 amino acids. The germline CDR1 and CDR2 sequences are SGHVS and FNYEAQ. The V end was cut by 6 bases, the J end by 0 bases, with 9 bases between.